This is a list of T cell receptor beta chains from one sample in a study of regulatory T cells in long-lasting Graves disease. One entry per CDR3 protein results from TCRdb running MiXCR on the multiplex PCR reads. The table lists 400,000 to 500,000 distinct CDR3 sequences, around 16% of them singletons. The sample also formed part of further work on T cells in Graves' hyperthyroidism and ophthalmopathy.

The material was peripheral blood mononuclear cells (PBMCs), obtained at new diagnosis, from a patient treated with antithyroid drugs. The receptors were sampled from a woman aged 40 to 55 with Graves disease. Both conserved end residues are part of each CDR3. The order of the fields is CDR3 DNA, CDR3 protein, CDR3 length, clone size, V gene, D gene, J gene. D genes are given only for firm matches. The listing skips clone size in some rows; elsewhere it reads once, few, many or a size class.

cdr3_nt: TGCGCCAGCAGGGGAATAATGGGTGGAGAGCAGTACTTC; cdr3_aa: CASRGIMGGEQYF; cdr3_length: 13; clone_size: -; v_call: TRBV4-1; d_call: -; j_call: TRBJ2-7
cdr3_nt: TGTGCCAGCACCCTATTAGCGGGATTGGCTTATGAGCAGTTCTTC; cdr3_aa: CASTLLAGLAYEQFF; cdr3_length: 15; clone_size: few; v_call: TRBV7-2; d_call: TRBD2; j_call: TRBJ2-1
cdr3_nt: TGTGCCAGCAGCAGAAAGGGACAGGGGATCACTGAAGCTTTCTTT; cdr3_aa: CASSRKGQGITEAFF; cdr3_length: 15; clone_size: many; v_call: TRBV7-2; d_call: TRBD1; j_call: TRBJ1-1
cdr3_nt: TGTGCCAGCAGCCAGCCCGACCTACTAGCGGGACGAACGAACACCGGGGAGCTGTTTTTT; cdr3_aa: CASSQPDLLAGRTNTGELFF; cdr3_length: 20; clone_size: -; v_call: TRBV3-1; d_call: TRBD2; j_call: TRBJ2-2
cdr3_nt: TGCGCCAGCAGCTTGGTCAGCGGGAGGGGTACCGGGGAGCTGTTTTTT; cdr3_aa: CASSLVSGRGTGELFF; cdr3_length: 16; clone_size: -; v_call: TRBV5-1; d_call: TRBD2; j_call: TRBJ2-2
cdr3_nt: TGCAGTGCTAGGGGACTAGAATACGACGAGCAGTACTTC; cdr3_aa: CSARGLEYDEQYF; cdr3_length: 13; clone_size: many; v_call: TRBV20-1; d_call: TRBD2; j_call: TRBJ2-7
cdr3_nt: TGTGCCAGCAGTTTAGGAACAGGGACAGGGGCCTACGAGCAGTACTTC; cdr3_aa: CASSLGTGTGAYEQYF; cdr3_length: 16; clone_size: many; v_call: TRBV12-3/TRBV12-4; d_call: TRBD1; j_call: TRBJ2-7
cdr3_nt: TGTGCCAGCAGCTGGGGCCTGGGGGAAGAGACCCAGTACTTC; cdr3_aa: CASSWGLGEETQYF; cdr3_length: 14; clone_size: -; v_call: TRBV5-4; d_call: -; j_call: TRBJ2-5
cdr3_nt: TGTGCCAGCAGCTTAACAGGGATCCAAGAGAACCAGTACTTC; cdr3_aa: CASSLTGIQENQYF; cdr3_length: 14; clone_size: many; v_call: TRBV7-3; d_call: -; j_call: TRBJ2-5
cdr3_nt: TGTGCCAGCAGTTTATTATCGGGGGGCGCGGGGCCCTACAATGAGCAGTTCTTC; cdr3_aa: CASSLLSGGAGPYNEQFF; cdr3_length: 18; clone_size: many; v_call: TRBV27; d_call: -; j_call: TRBJ2-1
cdr3_nt: TGTGCCAGCAGTGGGGGGACTAGCGGGAGGGCCGGGTACGAGCAGTACTTC; cdr3_aa: CASSGGTSGRAGYEQYF; cdr3_length: 17; clone_size: -; v_call: TRBV6-1; d_call: TRBD2; j_call: TRBJ2-7
cdr3_nt: TGTGCCAGCAGCTTATCGACTAGCGGGATATCAGATACGCAGTATTTT; cdr3_aa: CASSLSTSGISDTQYF; cdr3_length: 16; clone_size: many; v_call: TRBV7-8; d_call: TRBD2; j_call: TRBJ2-3
cdr3_nt: TGTGCCAGCTCACCAATGGATTACTACGAGCAGTACTTC; cdr3_aa: CASSPMDYYEQYF; cdr3_length: 13; clone_size: -; v_call: TRBV18; d_call: -; j_call: TRBJ2-7
cdr3_nt: TGTGCCAGCAGCTTAGGGGGAGTTACGCAGTATTTT; cdr3_aa: CASSLGGVTQYF; cdr3_length: 12; clone_size: many; v_call: TRBV11-2; d_call: -; j_call: TRBJ2-3
cdr3_nt: TGTGCCAGCTCACCGTTTAGCGGGAGGGCCCTACGAGAGACCCAGTACTTC; cdr3_aa: CASSPFSGRALRETQYF; cdr3_length: 17; clone_size: many; v_call: TRBV18; d_call: TRBD2; j_call: TRBJ2-5
cdr3_nt: TGTGCCAGCAGGTCGCTTCGGGACAGGGACCTAGCGGGCCTCAAGAACAATGAGCAGTTCTTC; cdr3_aa: CASRSLRDRDLAGLKNNEQFF; cdr3_length: 21; clone_size: many; v_call: TRBV11-2; d_call: -; j_call: TRBJ2-1
cdr3_nt: TGCAGCGTCGAGCGGGAGCGGGGCGAGACCCAGTACTTC; cdr3_aa: CSVERERGETQYF; cdr3_length: 13; clone_size: many; v_call: TRBV29-1; d_call: TRBD2; j_call: TRBJ2-5
cdr3_nt: TGTGCCAGCAGCCCACACACAGGGGGCGGGAGGGCTTTCTTT; cdr3_aa: CASSPHTGGGRAFF; cdr3_length: 14; clone_size: few; v_call: TRBV9; d_call: TRBD1; j_call: TRBJ1-1
cdr3_nt: TGTGCCACCGGGGAGGGGAGCTGGGGATCCGACTACGAGCAGTACTTC; cdr3_aa: CATGEGSWGSDYEQYF; cdr3_length: 16; clone_size: many; v_call: TRBV15; d_call: TRBD2; j_call: TRBJ2-7
cdr3_nt: TGTGCCAGCAGCTACGGGCCCTCCGTCCAAGAGACCCAGTACTTC; cdr3_aa: CASSYGPSVQETQYF; cdr3_length: 15; clone_size: few; v_call: TRBV7-6; d_call: -; j_call: TRBJ2-5
cdr3_nt: TGTGCCAGCAGTCCGGGGGACTCCACAGATACGCAGTATTTT; cdr3_aa: CASSPGDSTDTQYF; cdr3_length: 14; clone_size: many; v_call: TRBV7-3; d_call: -; j_call: TRBJ2-3
cdr3_nt: TGTGCCAGCAGTTTAAAGGTTGCCAATGAGCAGTTCTTC; cdr3_aa: CASSLKVANEQFF; cdr3_length: 13; clone_size: many; v_call: TRBV12-3/TRBV12-4; d_call: -; j_call: TRBJ2-1
cdr3_nt: TGCGCCAGCAGTGAGTCGTTGGCGGGAGGCCATTACGAGCAGTACTTC; cdr3_aa: CASSESLAGGHYEQYF; cdr3_length: 16; clone_size: -; v_call: TRBV10-2; d_call: TRBD2; j_call: TRBJ2-7
cdr3_nt: TGTGCCAGCAGAAGACTAGCGGGAGCTAGGAGGTCCTACGAGCAGTACTTC; cdr3_aa: CASRRLAGARRSYEQYF; cdr3_length: 17; clone_size: -; v_call: TRBV28; d_call: TRBD2; j_call: TRBJ2-7
cdr3_nt: TGTGCCAGTAGTATAAAAATTGACAGAGCCTACGAGCAGTACTTC; cdr3_aa: CASSIKIDRAYEQYF; cdr3_length: 15; clone_size: many; v_call: TRBV19; d_call: -; j_call: TRBJ2-7
cdr3_nt: TGTGCCAGCAGTCACTCTCCCGGGTCACGAAGTTCACCCCTCCACTTT; cdr3_aa: CASSHSPGSRSSPLHF; cdr3_length: 16; clone_size: once; v_call: TRBV6-5; d_call: -; j_call: TRBJ1-6
cdr3_nt: TGTGCCAGCAGAGGGGGGAGGACTAGCGGTACCGGGGAGCTGTTTTTT; cdr3_aa: CASRGGRTSGTGELFF; cdr3_length: 16; clone_size: few; v_call: TRBV6-4; d_call: TRBD2; j_call: TRBJ2-2
cdr3_nt: TGTGCCAGCAGTCCGGACAGAACTGAAGCTTTCTTT; cdr3_aa: CASSPDRTEAFF; cdr3_length: 12; clone_size: many; v_call: TRBV12-3/TRBV12-4; d_call: -; j_call: TRBJ1-1
cdr3_nt: TGCGCCAGCAGCTACGCCGGGACAGGAACCTACGAGCAGTACTTC; cdr3_aa: CASSYAGTGTYEQYF; cdr3_length: 15; clone_size: many; v_call: TRBV5-1; d_call: TRBD1; j_call: TRBJ2-7
cdr3_nt: TGTGCCAGCAGTTACTTCGGGGGGGCTAGGGATACGCAGTATTTT; cdr3_aa: CASSYFGGARDTQYF; cdr3_length: 15; clone_size: few; v_call: TRBV6-2/TRBV6-3; d_call: TRBD2; j_call: TRBJ2-3
cdr3_nt: TGTGCCACCAGTGATACCAACCCCCTAGAGCAGTACTTC; cdr3_aa: CATSDTNPLEQYF; cdr3_length: 13; clone_size: many; v_call: TRBV24-1; d_call: -; j_call: TRBJ2-7
cdr3_nt: TGTGCCAGCAGTGAAGGGACTAGCGAGACCCATACGCAGTATTTT; cdr3_aa: CASSEGTSETHTQYF; cdr3_length: 15; clone_size: -; v_call: TRBV2; d_call: TRBD2; j_call: TRBJ2-3
cdr3_nt: TGTGCCAGCAGTACCAGGACTAGCGGGGGTTCCTACGAGCAGTACTTC; cdr3_aa: CASSTRTSGGSYEQYF; cdr3_length: 16; clone_size: many; v_call: TRBV27; d_call: TRBD2; j_call: TRBJ2-7
cdr3_nt: TGTGCCAGCCGGGACCTTTACAATGAGCAGTTCTTC; cdr3_aa: CASRDLYNEQFF; cdr3_length: 12; clone_size: few; v_call: TRBV6-2/TRBV6-3; d_call: -; j_call: TRBJ2-1
cdr3_nt: TGTGCCAGCAGCCCAGGGACTAGCGGGAGAATAAATGAGCAGTTCTTC; cdr3_aa: CASSPGTSGRINEQFF; cdr3_length: 16; clone_size: many; v_call: TRBV9; d_call: TRBD2; j_call: TRBJ2-1
cdr3_nt: TGTGCCTGGAGGATGAAGGACCACAGGGTCCTCTTCCAAGAGACCCAGTACTTC; cdr3_aa: CAWRMKDHRVLFQETQYF; cdr3_length: 18; clone_size: few; v_call: TRBV30; d_call: -; j_call: TRBJ2-5
cdr3_nt: TGTGCCAGTATACGACCCGGGGACACTGAAGCTTTCTTT; cdr3_aa: CASIRPGDTEAFF; cdr3_length: 13; clone_size: few; v_call: TRBV19; d_call: -; j_call: TRBJ1-1
cdr3_nt: TGTGCCAGCGAGCCCAGGCCGGGACACACCAATTCTGGAAACACCATATATTTT; cdr3_aa: CASEPRPGHTNSGNTIYF; cdr3_length: 18; clone_size: few; v_call: TRBV28; d_call: -; j_call: TRBJ1-3
cdr3_nt: TGTGCCAGCAGTGAAGTCGAGGTAGATACGCAGTATTTT; cdr3_aa: CASSEVEVDTQYF; cdr3_length: 13; clone_size: -; v_call: TRBV2; d_call: -; j_call: TRBJ2-3
cdr3_nt: TGTGCCAGCAGCCCTAGCGGGAGTACGCAGTATTTT; cdr3_aa: CASSPSGSTQYF; cdr3_length: 12; clone_size: few; v_call: TRBV6-2/TRBV6-3; d_call: TRBD2; j_call: TRBJ2-3
cdr3_nt: TGTGCCAGCAGTTACAGTCGTGAAGCTTTCTTT; cdr3_aa: CASSYSREAFF; cdr3_length: 11; clone_size: many; v_call: TRBV7-2; d_call: -; j_call: TRBJ1-1
cdr3_nt: TGTGCCTGGAGTAACGGGCCCTACGAGCAGTACTTC; cdr3_aa: CAWSNGPYEQYF; cdr3_length: 12; clone_size: many; v_call: TRBV30; d_call: -; j_call: TRBJ2-7
cdr3_nt: TGTGCCAGCAGTTTCAAAGGGGGCGGTGAAAAACTGTTTTTT; cdr3_aa: CASSFKGGGEKLFF; cdr3_length: 14; clone_size: many; v_call: TRBV12-3/TRBV12-4; d_call: TRBD1; j_call: TRBJ1-4
cdr3_nt: TGCGCCAGCAGCTTGGCCTTGGCAGATACGCAGTATTTT; cdr3_aa: CASSLALADTQYF; cdr3_length: 13; clone_size: few; v_call: TRBV5-1; d_call: -; j_call: TRBJ2-3
cdr3_nt: TGTGCCAGCAGTGAACTGAATAGCAATCAGCCCCAGCATTTT; cdr3_aa: CASSELNSNQPQHF; cdr3_length: 14; clone_size: many; v_call: TRBV2; d_call: -; j_call: TRBJ1-5
cdr3_nt: TGTGCCAGCAGCGAAAGACAGGGGGCGAACGGGGAGCTGTTTTTT; cdr3_aa: CASSERQGANGELFF; cdr3_length: 15; clone_size: many; v_call: TRBV7-9; d_call: TRBD1; j_call: TRBJ2-2
cdr3_nt: TGCAGTGCTAGTGGGCTAGCTGGCTACGAGCAGTACTTC; cdr3_aa: CSASGLAGYEQYF; cdr3_length: 13; clone_size: many; v_call: TRBV20-1; d_call: -; j_call: TRBJ2-7
cdr3_nt: TGTGCCAGTCGAAACAGCCTATACAATGAGCAGTTCTTC; cdr3_aa: CASRNSLYNEQFF; cdr3_length: 13; clone_size: many; v_call: TRBV19; d_call: -; j_call: TRBJ2-1
cdr3_nt: TGTGCCAGCAGCGCTGGGACTAGCGCGGATGAGCAGTTCTTC; cdr3_aa: CASSAGTSADEQFF; cdr3_length: 14; clone_size: many; v_call: TRBV5-6; d_call: TRBD2; j_call: TRBJ2-1
cdr3_nt: TGCAGTGCTGCGAACCACCACTACGAGCAGTACTTC; cdr3_aa: CSAANHHYEQYF; cdr3_length: 12; clone_size: -; v_call: TRBV20-1; d_call: -; j_call: TRBJ2-7
cdr3_nt: TGTGCCAGCAGCTTAGGGGACAGCAATACCGCATCCGAGCAGTACTTC; cdr3_aa: CASSLGDSNTASEQYF; cdr3_length: 16; clone_size: many; v_call: TRBV7-6; d_call: TRBD1; j_call: TRBJ2-7
cdr3_nt: TGTGCCAGTAGCCAAACAGGGGTCCAGAACACCGGGGAGCTGTTTTTT; cdr3_aa: CASSQTGVQNTGELFF; cdr3_length: 16; clone_size: few; v_call: TRBV19; d_call: TRBD1; j_call: TRBJ2-2
cdr3_nt: TGTGCCAGCAGTTTTGAGGGGACGGCAACTAATGAAAAACTGTTTTTT; cdr3_aa: CASSFEGTATNEKLFF; cdr3_length: 16; clone_size: many; v_call: TRBV6-2/TRBV6-3; d_call: -; j_call: TRBJ1-4
cdr3_nt: TGCGCCAGCAGTGACCTCGTTGGGGATACGCAGTATTTT; cdr3_aa: CASSDLVGDTQYF; cdr3_length: 13; clone_size: few; v_call: TRBV10-1; d_call: -; j_call: TRBJ2-3
cdr3_nt: TGCAGTGCCAAGTCCCGGGACCCGGATAGGTCCTACAATGAGCAGTTCTTC; cdr3_aa: CSAKSRDPDRSYNEQFF; cdr3_length: 17; clone_size: many; v_call: TRBV20-1; d_call: -; j_call: TRBJ2-1